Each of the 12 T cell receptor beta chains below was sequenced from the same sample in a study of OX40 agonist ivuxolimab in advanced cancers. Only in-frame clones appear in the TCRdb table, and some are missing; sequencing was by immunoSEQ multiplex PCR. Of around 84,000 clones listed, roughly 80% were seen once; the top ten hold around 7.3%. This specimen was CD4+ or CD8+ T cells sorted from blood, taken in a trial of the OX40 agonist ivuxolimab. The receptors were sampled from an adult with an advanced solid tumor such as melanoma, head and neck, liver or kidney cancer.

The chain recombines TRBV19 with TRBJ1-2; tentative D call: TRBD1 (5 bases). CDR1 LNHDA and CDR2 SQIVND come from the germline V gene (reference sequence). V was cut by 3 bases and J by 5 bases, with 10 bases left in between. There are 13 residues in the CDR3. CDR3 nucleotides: TGTGCCAGTAGTATCGGGGCAGATTATGGCTACACCTTC. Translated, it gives CASSIGADYGYTF.

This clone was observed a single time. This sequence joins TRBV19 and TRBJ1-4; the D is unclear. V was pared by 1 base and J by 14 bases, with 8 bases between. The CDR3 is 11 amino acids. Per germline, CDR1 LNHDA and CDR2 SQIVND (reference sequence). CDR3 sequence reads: CASSIAQLLFF. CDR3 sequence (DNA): TGTGCCAGTAGTATAGCACAGCTCCTGTTTTTT.

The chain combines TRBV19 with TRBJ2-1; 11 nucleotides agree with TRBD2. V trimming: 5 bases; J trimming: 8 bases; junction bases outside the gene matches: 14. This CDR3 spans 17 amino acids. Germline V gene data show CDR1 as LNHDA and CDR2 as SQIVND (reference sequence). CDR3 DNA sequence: TGTGCCAGTAGTCCGCCCCCCCTTAGCGGGGGGGGAGATGAGCAGTTCTTC. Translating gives CASSPPPLSGGGDEQFF.

CDR3 residues: CATTGDGPGYTF. The DNA of the CDR3 is TGTGCCACCACGGGGGATGGCCCTGGCTACACCTTC. The chain has TRBV15 and TRBJ1-2; TRBD1 might be the D (5 bases). Trimming stripped 7 bases from V and 7 bases from J, with 13 bases between. Per the germline V gene, CDR1 is LNHNV and CDR2 is YYDKDF (reference sequence). The CDR3 consists of 12 residues.

The CDR3, as DNA: TGTGCCAGCAGCCCAGGACAGATCGGGGCTGCCTACACCTTC. Translation gives CASSPGQIGAAYTF. V gene TRBV7-8 combines with J gene TRBJ1-2; the D gene is possibly TRBD1 (6 bases). V was shortened by 5 bases and J by 10 bases, with 20 bases between the two germline ends. The CDR3 extends over 14 amino acids. Germline CDR1 reads SGHVS; CDR2 reads FQNEAQ.

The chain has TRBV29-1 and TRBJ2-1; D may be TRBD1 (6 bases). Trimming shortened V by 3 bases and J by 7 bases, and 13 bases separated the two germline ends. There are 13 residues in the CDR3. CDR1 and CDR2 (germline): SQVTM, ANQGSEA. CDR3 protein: CSVDRGPLNEQFF. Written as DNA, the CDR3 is TGCAGCGTTGACAGGGGCCCCTTGAATGAGCAGTTCTTC.

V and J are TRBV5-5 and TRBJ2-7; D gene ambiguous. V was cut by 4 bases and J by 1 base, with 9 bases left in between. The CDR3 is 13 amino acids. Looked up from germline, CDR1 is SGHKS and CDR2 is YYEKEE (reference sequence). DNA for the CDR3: TGTGCCAGCAGCCTCGGCATTTCCTACGAGCAGTACTTC. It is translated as CASSLGISYEQYF.

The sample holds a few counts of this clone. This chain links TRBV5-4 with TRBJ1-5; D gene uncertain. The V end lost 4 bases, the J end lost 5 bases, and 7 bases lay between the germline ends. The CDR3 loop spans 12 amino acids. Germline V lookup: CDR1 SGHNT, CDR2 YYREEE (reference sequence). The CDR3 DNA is TGTGCCAGCAGCATAAGGGATCAGCCCCAGCATTTT. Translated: CASSIRDQPQHF.

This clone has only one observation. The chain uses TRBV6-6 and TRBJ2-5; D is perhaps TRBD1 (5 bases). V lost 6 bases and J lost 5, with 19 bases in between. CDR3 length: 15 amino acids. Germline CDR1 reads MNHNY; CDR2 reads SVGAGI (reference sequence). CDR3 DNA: TGTGCCAGCAGCGGCCTCTCCTCAGGGAAGGAGACCCAGTACTTC. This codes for CASSGLSSGKETQYF.

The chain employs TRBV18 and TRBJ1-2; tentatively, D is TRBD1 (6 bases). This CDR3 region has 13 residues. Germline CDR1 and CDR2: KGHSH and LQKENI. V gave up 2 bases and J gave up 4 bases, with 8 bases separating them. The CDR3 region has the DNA TGTGCCAGCTCACCAGGAGGGGGCTATGGCTACACCTTC. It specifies CASSPGGGYGYTF.

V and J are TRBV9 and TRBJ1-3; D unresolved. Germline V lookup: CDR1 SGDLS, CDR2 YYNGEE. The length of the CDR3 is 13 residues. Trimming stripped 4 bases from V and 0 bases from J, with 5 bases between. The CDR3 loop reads CASSSHSGNTIYF. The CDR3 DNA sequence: TGTGCCAGCAGCTCCCACTCTGGAAACACCATATATTTT.

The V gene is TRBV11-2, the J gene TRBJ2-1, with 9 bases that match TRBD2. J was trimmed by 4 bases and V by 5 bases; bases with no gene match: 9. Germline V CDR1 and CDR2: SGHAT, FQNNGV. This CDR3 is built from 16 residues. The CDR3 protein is CASSPLGREGYNEQFF. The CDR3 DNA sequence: TGTGCCAGCAGCCCCCTCGGGCGGGAGGGATACAATGAGCAGTTCTTC.